The subject of this entry is one T cell receptor beta chain. Its antigen is currently unknown. The data were taken from a study of cytomegalovirus exposure and HLA in healthy donors. PCR used 60 Vbeta primers and 13 Jbeta primers. Generated by immunoSEQ multiplex PCR, the TCRdb table keeps only in-frame clones and is missing some. The table lists some 40,000 clones, about 85% of them singletons. The ends were cut back, 3 bases at V and 6 bases at J, with 8 bases in the middle. The CDR3 length is 13 residues. In germline, CDR1 is SGHAT, CDR2 FQNNGV. Broader study findings: A later examination showed that TCR association rates differed by HLA locus, with DRB1 most and HLA-C fewest. Presence/absence comparisons presumed near-even sequencing depth among donors.

This chain uses TRBV11-2 with TRBJ2-2; no firm D call. Material for sequencing was PBMCs. This TCR derives from a man aged 50-60 years in good health and CMV-seronegative. In nucleotides, the CDR3 is TGTGCCAGCAGCTTGAATGGGCCCGGGGAGCTGTTTTTT. It encodes CASSLNGPGELFF.